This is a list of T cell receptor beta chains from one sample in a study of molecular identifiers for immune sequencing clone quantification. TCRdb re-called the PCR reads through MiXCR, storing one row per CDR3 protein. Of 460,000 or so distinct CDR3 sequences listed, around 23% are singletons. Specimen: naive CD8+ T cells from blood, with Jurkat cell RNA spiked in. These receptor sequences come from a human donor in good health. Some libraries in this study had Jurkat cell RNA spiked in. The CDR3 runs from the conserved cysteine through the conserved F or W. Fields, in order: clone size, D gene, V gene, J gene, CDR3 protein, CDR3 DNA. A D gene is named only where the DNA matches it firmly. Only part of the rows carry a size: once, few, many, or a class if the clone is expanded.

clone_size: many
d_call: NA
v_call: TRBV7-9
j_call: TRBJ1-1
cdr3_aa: CASSLTFGNTEAFF
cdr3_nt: TGTGCCAGCAGCTTAACGTTCGGGAACACTGAAGCTTTCTTT

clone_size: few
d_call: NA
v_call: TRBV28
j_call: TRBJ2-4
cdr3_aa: CASTVPGEAKNIQYF
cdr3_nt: TGTGCCAGCACCGTTCCAGGGGAAGCCAAAAACATTCAGTACTTC

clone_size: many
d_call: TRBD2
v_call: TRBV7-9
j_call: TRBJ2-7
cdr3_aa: CASSLPGTSDYEQYF
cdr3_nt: TGTGCCAGCAGCCTTCCCGGGACTAGCGACTACGAGCAGTACTTC

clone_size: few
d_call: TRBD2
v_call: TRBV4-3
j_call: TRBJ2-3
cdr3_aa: CASSQDTGEVAGVTDTQYF
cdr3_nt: TGCGCCAGCAGCCAAGACACAGGGGAAGTAGCGGGAGTCACAGATACGCAGTATTTT

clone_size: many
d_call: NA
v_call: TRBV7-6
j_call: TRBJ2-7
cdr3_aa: CASSLAAGTDYEQYF
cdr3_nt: TGTGCCAGCAGCTTAGCAGCGGGTACTGATTACGAGCAGTACTTC

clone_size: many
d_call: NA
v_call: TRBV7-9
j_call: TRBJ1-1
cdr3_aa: CASSLGFEAFF
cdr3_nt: TGTGCCAGCAGCTTAGGGTTTGAAGCTTTCTTT

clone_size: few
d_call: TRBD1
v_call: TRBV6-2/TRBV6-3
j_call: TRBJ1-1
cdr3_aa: CASMSGLRTGDEAFF
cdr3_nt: TGTGCCAGCATGAGCGGACTGAGGACAGGAGACGAAGCTTTCTTT

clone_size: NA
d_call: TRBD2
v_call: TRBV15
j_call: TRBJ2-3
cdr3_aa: CATSRDRLAGVLTDTQYF
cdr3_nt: TGTGCCACCAGCAGAGATCGGCTAGCGGGAGTGTTAACAGATACGCAGTATTTT

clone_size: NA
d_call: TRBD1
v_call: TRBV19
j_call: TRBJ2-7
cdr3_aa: CASSPSGGSEQYF
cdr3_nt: TGTGCCAGTAGTCCGTCAGGGGGCAGCGAGCAGTACTTC

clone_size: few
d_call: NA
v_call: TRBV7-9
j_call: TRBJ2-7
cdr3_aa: CASSPAEGRGYEQYF
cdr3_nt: TGTGCCAGCAGCCCCGCCGAGGGTCGGGGGTACGAGCAGTACTTC

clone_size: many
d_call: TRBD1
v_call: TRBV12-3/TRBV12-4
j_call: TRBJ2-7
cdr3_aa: CASSYGTGSTYEQYF
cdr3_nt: TGTGCCAGCAGTTATGGGACAGGGTCTACCTACGAGCAGTACTTC

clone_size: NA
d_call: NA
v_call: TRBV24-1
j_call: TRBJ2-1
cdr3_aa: CATSGLARDSYNEQFF
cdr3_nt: TGTGCCACCAGTGGTTTGGCCAGGGATTCCTACAATGAGCAGTTCTTC

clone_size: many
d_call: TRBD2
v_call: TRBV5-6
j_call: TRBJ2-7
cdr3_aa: CASSLATSLEQYF
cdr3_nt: TGTGCCAGCAGCTTGGCGACTAGCCTTGAGCAGTACTTC